Listed here are 23 T cell receptor beta chains from one sample, sequenced in a study of blood T cell repertoires in COVID-19. Data came from immunoSEQ multiplex PCR; TCRdb stores just in-frame clones and leaves some out. The table lists some 400,000 clones, over 75% of them singletons. Sequenced input: PBMCs or T cells enriched from blood (not recorded which). Receptors were obtained from a man younger than 45 who had recovered from COVID-19.

This chain connects TRBV7-9 to TRBJ1-1; D is unclear. The germline CDR1 and CDR2 sequences are SEHNR and FQNEAQ (reference sequence). The CDR3 loop spans 15 amino acids. The V and J ends lost 1 base and 0 bases respectively, with 9 bases between them. The CDR3 bases are TGTGCCAGCAGCTTAGGAGCGGCACTGAACACTGAAGCTTTCTTT. It yields the protein CASSLGAALNTEAFF. Full variable domain (remainder filled in from reference TRBV7-9 and TRBJ1-1): DTGVSQNPRHKITKRGQNVTFRCDPISEHNRLYWYRQTLGQGPEFLTYFQNEAQLEKSRLLSDRFSAERPKGSFSTLEIQRTEQGDSAMYLCASSLGAALNTEAFFGQGTRLTVV.

About this clone: A read error may account for a junction end that differs from germline. The chain is built from TRBV5-6 and TRBJ1-1; D is perhaps TRBD1 (6 bases). The V gene's germline CDR1 is SGHDT and CDR2 YYEEEE. CDR3 length: 12 amino acids. The CDR3 sequence: CASRLDSHEAFF. In DNA form, the CDR3 reads TGTGCCAGCAGATTGGACAGCCATGAAGCTTTCTTT. The full variable domain, its missing parts supplied by reference TRBV5-6 and TRBJ1-1, is DAGVTQSPTHLIKTRGQQVTLRCSPKSGHDTVSWYQQALGQGPQFIFQYYEEEERQRGNFPDRFSGHQFPNYSSELNVNALLLGDSALYLCASRLDSHEAFFGQGTRLTVV.

The V gene is TRBV7-6, the J gene TRBJ2-7, with a tentative D call TRBD2 (7 bases). V was shortened by 1 base and J by 0 bases, with 13 bases between the two germline ends. There are 16 residues in the CDR3. The germline CDR1 and CDR2 sequences are SGHVS and FNYEAQ. The CDR3 loop is CASSLGGGQISYEQYF. The DNA for the CDR3 is TGTGCCAGCAGCTTAGGCGGGGGCCAGATCTCCTACGAGCAGTACTTC.

DNA for the CDR3: TGTGCCTGGAGGCTAAACAGGGGAGAAAAACTGTTTTTT. This codes for CAWRLNRGEKLFF. The chain is built from TRBV30 and TRBJ1-4; 7 bases are shared with TRBD1. V trimming: 3 bases; J trimming: 8 bases; junction bases outside the gene matches: 6. Germline V gives CDR1 GTSNPN, CDR2 SVGIG (reference sequence). This CDR3 spans 13 amino acids.

The V gene is TRBV7-2, the J gene TRBJ1-3; weak D call: TRBD1 (6 bases). CDR3 size: 15 residues. V gave up 1 base and J gave up 1 base, with 8 bases separating them. The germline V gene has CDR1 SGHTA and CDR2 FQGNSA. In DNA form, the CDR3 reads TGTGCCAGCAGCTTAGAGGGGGATTCTGGAAACACCATATATTTT. Translation gives CASSLEGDSGNTIYF.

The chain carries TRBV10-3 and TRBJ1-1; 7 bases are a match to TRBD1. Germline V CDR1 and CDR2: ENHRY, SYGVKD. V was pared by 6 bases and J by 3 bases, with 4 bases of the junction left unmatched. The CDR3 extends over 13 amino acids. The CDR3 is CAIRTGADTEAFF. CDR3 DNA sequence: TGTGCCATCAGAACAGGGGCGGACACTGAAGCTTTCTTT.

This clone is a singleton in its sample. The V call is TRBV27, the J call TRBJ2-1; 9 nucleotides line up with TRBD1. The V and J ends lost 5 bases and 7 bases, in that order; junction bases with no gene match: 6. The CDR3 has 14 amino acids. The germline gives CDR1 MNHEY, CDR2 SMNVEV (reference sequence). CDR3 nucleotides: TGTGCCAGCAGTAGCAGGGACAGGGAAAATGAGCAGTTCTTC. Protein: CASSSRDRENEQFF.

The V call is TRBV24-1, the J call TRBJ2-3, with TRBD2 matching over 7 bases. V lost 10 bases and J lost 0; bases outside the gene matches: 3. This CDR3 has 13 residues. Germline values: CDR1 KGHDR, CDR2 SFDVKD. CDR3 DNA sequence: TGTGCCACGTCCGGGGGGAGCACAGATACGCAGTATTTT. It encodes CATSGGSTDTQYF.

V usage is TRBV19 and J usage is TRBJ2-5; 10 bases line up with TRBD1. The CDR3 sequence is 17 residues long. Germline CDR1 LNHDA, CDR2 SQIVND (reference sequence). V lost 4 bases to trimming and J lost 6 bases; unmatched junction nucleotides: 14. DNA for the CDR3: TGTGCCAGTAGTACTAACCTCCTCCGGGACAGGGGACAGACCCAGTACTTC. Translating it yields CASSTNLLRDRGQTQYF.

The chain couples TRBV5-1 to TRBJ2-2; tentative D call: TRBD2 (7 bases). The CDR3 consists of 17 residues. From germline, CDR1 is SGHRS and CDR2 YFSETQ. V lost 0 bases to trimming and J lost 0 bases, with 12 bases between them. The DNA for the CDR3 is TGCGCCAGCAGCTTGGCCCCGGGGGGCACGAACACCGGGGAGCTGTTTTTT. This encodes CASSLAPGGTNTGELFF.

The chain couples TRBV25-1 to TRBJ1-2; D is unresolved. The ends were cut back, 1 base at V and 7 bases at J, with 7 bases in the middle. The CDR3 extends over 12 amino acids. CDR1 MGHDK and CDR2 SYGVNS come from the germline V gene. CDR3 nucleotide sequence: TGTGCCAGCAGTGAATTTTCCTCTGGCTACACCTTC. This gives the protein CASSEFSSGYTF.

The rearrangement links TRBV27 to TRBJ1-4; perhaps TRBD1 as D (5 bases). V gave up 5 bases and J gave up 0 bases, with 7 bases separating them. The CDR3 loop spans 14 amino acids. The germline gives CDR1 MNHEY, CDR2 SMNVEV (reference sequence). The CDR3 DNA reads TGTGCCAGCAGTCCAGGGTCAACTAATGAAAAACTGTTTTTT. Translating gives CASSPGSTNEKLFF. The variable domain in full, completed from reference TRBV27 and TRBJ1-4, reads EAQVTQNPRYLITVTGKKLTVTCSQNMNHEYMSWYRQDPGLGLRQIYYSMNVEVTDKGDVPEGYKVSRKEKRNFPLILESPSPNQTSLYFCASSPGSTNEKLFFGSGTQLSVL.

The CDR3 region is CATSIPRSTEAFF. CDR3 DNA: TGTGCCACCAGCATTCCGCGGAGCACTGAAGCTTTCTTT. V is TRBV15 and J is TRBJ1-1; D is undetermined. The CDR3 runs 13 residues. Trimming left V 4 bases short and J 4 bases short, with 10 bases between. Germline V gene sequence: CDR1 LNHNV, CDR2 YYDKDF (reference sequence).

V usage is TRBV5-1 and J usage is TRBJ2-7, with TRBD2 matching over 8 bases. Germline CDR1 is SGHRS and CDR2 is YFSETQ. The CDR3 spans 15 residues. Unmatched junction bases numbered 10, after V lost 4 bases and J lost 4 bases. The CDR3 loop is CASSGTSGPIYEQYF. CDR3 sequence (DNA): TGCGCCAGCAGCGGCACTAGCGGTCCTATTTACGAGCAGTACTTC.

The rearrangement uses TRBV19 and TRBJ2-7; TRBD2 agrees at 11 bases. With 7 bases clipped from V and 3 bases from J, the junction kept 2 bases outside the gene matches. Germline CDR1 and CDR2: LNHDA and SQIVND (reference sequence). The CDR3 covers 13 residues. The CDR3: CASTGLAGYEQYF. The CDR3 DNA reads TGTGCCAGTACCGGACTAGCGGGCTACGAGCAGTACTTC.

This sequence joins TRBV5-8 and TRBJ1-3, with no clear D. This CDR3 has 15 amino acids. The germline V gene encodes CDR1 SGHTS and CDR2 YDEGEE. The V end lost 3 bases, the J end lost 4 bases, and 14 bases lay between the germline ends. The CDR3 nucleotides are TGTGCCAGCAGCTGGCGGTACATATTAGGAAACACCATATATTTT. It translates to CASSWRYILGNTIYF.

The J gene is TRBJ2-1, the V gene TRBV7-9; 8 bases are a match to TRBD1. V dropped 5 bases and J dropped 6; count of bases not matched to a gene: 6. Germline CDR1 and CDR2: SEHNR and FQNEAQ (reference sequence). CDR3 length equals 14 residues. This chain's CDR3 is CASSSRQGSNEQFF. CDR3 coding DNA: TGTGCCAGCAGCAGCCGACAGGGGTCCAATGAGCAGTTCTTC.

This chain joins TRBV5-1 and TRBJ1-2; maybe TRBD1 (6 bases). The germline V and J ends were trimmed by 1 base and 4 bases, with 8 bases remaining between them. The CDR3 has 13 amino acids. CDR1 and CDR2 from the germline V gene are SGHRS and YFSETQ. CDR3 amino acids: CASSLQGTYGYTF. Here the CDR3 DNA reads TGCGCCAGCAGCTTGCAGGGGACCTATGGCTACACCTTC.

The V call is TRBV7-9, the J call TRBJ2-5; the D gene is possibly TRBD2 (5 bases). Trimming cost V 5 bases and J 2 bases, with 18 bases left between them. The CDR3 runs 16 residues. Germline V gene lookup returns CDR1 SEHNR and CDR2 FQNEAQ (reference sequence). The CDR3, as DNA: TGTGCCAGCAGCCTTGTACCAACAGCGGATCAAGAGACCCAGTACTTC. Translation: CASSLVPTADQETQYF.

The CDR3 region has the DNA TGTGCCAGTAGTAGGGGGGATCAGCCCCAGCATTTT. This codes for CASSRGDQPQHF. This chain links TRBV19 with TRBJ1-5, with D possibly TRBD1 on 5 matching bases. This CDR3 region has 12 residues. CDR1 is LNHDA and CDR2 is SQIVND in the germline V gene (reference sequence). Trimming took off 4 bases at V and 5 bases at J, with 6 bases between the two ends.

There are a few counts of this clone. The J gene is TRBJ2-1, the V gene TRBV30; D possibly corresponds to TRBD2 (5 bases). CDR1 is GTSNPN and CDR2 is SVGIG in the germline V gene (reference sequence). The CDR3 length is 14 residues. Trimming pared 2 bases from V and 10 bases from J, leaving 18 bases between. Here the CDR3 DNA reads TGTGCCTGGAGTTTATCAGGCGGCGGCGGGGAGCAGTTCTTC. The encoded protein is CAWSLSGGGGEQFF.

This chain joins TRBV7-2 and TRBJ2-5; TRBD1 is a possible D gene (6 bases). Trimming left V 5 bases short and J 7 bases short, with 17 bases between. The CDR3 runs 14 residues. Looked up from germline, CDR1 is SGHTA and CDR2 is FQGNSA. CDR3 nucleotide sequence: TGTGCCAGCAGCACCCGACAGGATGTAGGGACCCAGTACTTC. Protein sequence: CASSTRQDVGTQYF.

This clone has more than one count but fewer than ten. This chain connects TRBV9 to TRBJ1-1; TRBD1 matches 10 bases. Germline values: CDR1 SGDLS, CDR2 YYNGEE. The CDR3 length is 15 residues. Trimming at V came to 3 bases and at J to 6 bases, leaving 8 bases not matched to a gene. CDR3 residues: CASSALTGGSAEAFF. For the CDR3, the DNA is TGTGCCAGCAGCGCCTTGACAGGGGGCAGCGCTGAAGCTTTCTTT.